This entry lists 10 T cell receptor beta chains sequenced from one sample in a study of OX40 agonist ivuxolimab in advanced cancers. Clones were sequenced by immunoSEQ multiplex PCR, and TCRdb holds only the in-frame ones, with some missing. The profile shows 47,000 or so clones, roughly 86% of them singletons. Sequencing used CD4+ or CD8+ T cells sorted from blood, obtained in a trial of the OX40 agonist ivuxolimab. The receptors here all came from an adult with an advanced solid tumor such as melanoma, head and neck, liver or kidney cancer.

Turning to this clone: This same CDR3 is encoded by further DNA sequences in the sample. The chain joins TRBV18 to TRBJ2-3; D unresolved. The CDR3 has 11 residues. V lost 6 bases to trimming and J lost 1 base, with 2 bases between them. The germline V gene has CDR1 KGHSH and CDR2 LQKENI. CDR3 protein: CASSRTDTQYF. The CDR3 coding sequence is TGTGCCAGCTCTCGCACAGATACGCAGTATTTT.

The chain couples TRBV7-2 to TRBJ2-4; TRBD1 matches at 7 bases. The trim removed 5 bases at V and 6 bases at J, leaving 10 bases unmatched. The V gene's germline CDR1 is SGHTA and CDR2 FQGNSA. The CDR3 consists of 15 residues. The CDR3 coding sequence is TGTGCCAGCAGCCCCATTAGGTCAGGGGGAAACATTCAGTACTTC. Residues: CASSPIRSGGNIQYF. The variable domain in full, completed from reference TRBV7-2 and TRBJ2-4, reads GAGVSQSPSNKVTEKGKDVELRCDPISGHTALYWYRQSLGQGLEFLIYFQGNSAPDKSGLPSDRFSAERTGGSVSTLTIQRTQQEDSAVYLCASSPIRSGGNIQYFGAGTRLSVL.

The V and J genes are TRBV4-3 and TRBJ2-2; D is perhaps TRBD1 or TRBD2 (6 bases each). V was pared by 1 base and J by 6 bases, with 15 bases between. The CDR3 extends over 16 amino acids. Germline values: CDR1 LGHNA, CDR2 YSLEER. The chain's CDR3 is CASSQGVGGNPGELFF. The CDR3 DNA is TGCGCCAGCAGCCAAGGCGTGGGGGGCAACCCCGGGGAGCTGTTTTTT.

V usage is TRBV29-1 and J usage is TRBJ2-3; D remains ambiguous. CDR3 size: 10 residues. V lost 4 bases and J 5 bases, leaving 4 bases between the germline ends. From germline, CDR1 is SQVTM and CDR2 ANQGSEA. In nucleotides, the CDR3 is TGCAGCGTTGTAGGAGATACGCAGTATTTT. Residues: CSVVGDTQYF.

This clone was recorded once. The CDR3: CASSLSGDRINEQFF. DNA of the CDR3: TGTGCCAGCAGTTTATCGGGGGACAGGATCAATGAGCAGTTCTTC. The chain uses TRBV27 and TRBJ2-1, with TRBD1 identical over 8 bases. CDR1 MNHEY and CDR2 SMNVEV come from the germline V gene (reference sequence). J lost 6 bases, V lost 0 bases, and 4 bases had no gene match. This CDR3 comprises 15 residues.

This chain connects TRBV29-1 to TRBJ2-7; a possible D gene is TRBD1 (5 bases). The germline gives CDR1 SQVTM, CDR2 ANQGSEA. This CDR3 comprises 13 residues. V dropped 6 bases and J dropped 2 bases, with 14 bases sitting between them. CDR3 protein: CSVETDNTYEQYF. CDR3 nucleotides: TGCAGCGTAGAGACGGACAATACCTACGAGCAGTACTTC.

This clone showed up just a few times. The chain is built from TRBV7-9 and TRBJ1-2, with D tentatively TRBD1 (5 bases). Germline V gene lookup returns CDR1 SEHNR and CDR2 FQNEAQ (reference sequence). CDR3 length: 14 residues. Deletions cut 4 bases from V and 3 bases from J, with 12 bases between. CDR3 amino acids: CASSSILTDYGYTF. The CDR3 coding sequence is TGTGCCAGCAGCTCCATCCTGACAGACTATGGCTACACCTTC.

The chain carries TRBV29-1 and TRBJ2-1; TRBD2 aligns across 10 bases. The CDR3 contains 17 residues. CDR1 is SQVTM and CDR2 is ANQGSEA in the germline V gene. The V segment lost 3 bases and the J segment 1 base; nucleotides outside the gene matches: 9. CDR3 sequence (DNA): TGCAGCGTTGATCCTAGCGGGAGAACGTCGTCCTACAATGAGCAGTTCTTC. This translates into CSVDPSGRTSSYNEQFF.

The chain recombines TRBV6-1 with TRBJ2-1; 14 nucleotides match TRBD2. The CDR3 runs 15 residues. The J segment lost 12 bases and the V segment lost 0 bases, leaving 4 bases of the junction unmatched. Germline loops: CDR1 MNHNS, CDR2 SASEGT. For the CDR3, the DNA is TGTGCCAGCAGTGAAGCGACTAGCGGGAGGGGATGGCAGTTCTTC. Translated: CASSEATSGRGWQFF.

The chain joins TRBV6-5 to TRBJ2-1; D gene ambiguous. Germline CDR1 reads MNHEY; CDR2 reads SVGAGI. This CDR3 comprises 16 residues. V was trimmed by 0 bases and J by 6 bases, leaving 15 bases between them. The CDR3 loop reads CASSYSPPAGPNEQFF. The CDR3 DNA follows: TGTGCCAGCAGTTACTCTCCCCCCGCCGGCCCCAATGAGCAGTTCTTC.